Following are 31 T cell receptor beta chains from one sample sequenced in a study of shared clonotypes between healthy human individuals. Clones were read by immunoSEQ multiplex PCR, and TCRdb kept only the in-frame ones, dropping some. The data show 2 million to 3 million clones, 93% seen once. The specimen was naive CD4+ T cells from PBMCs. Subset specified: CD45RA+ positively selected. Every receptor here comes from a man younger than 35 in good health. Some clones in this sample may be carry-over from other donors' samples.

The rearrangement joins TRBV25-1 to TRBJ2-1, with 10 bases fitting TRBD2. CDR3 length equals 15 residues. The ends lost 2 bases at V and 9 bases at J; junction bases unmatched: 7. Germline loops: CDR1 MGHDK, CDR2 SYGVNS. The CDR3 here is CASSEPGLALGEQFF. In DNA form, the CDR3 reads TGTGCCAGCAGTGAACCGGGACTAGCGTTGGGTGAGCAGTTCTTC.

Of note for this clone: This is likely a read error, given that the CDR3 carries no conserved phenylalanine or tryptophan at its end. No DNA is shown, since the ends of the CDR3 on it are uncertain; the CDR3 is the one TCRdb lists. V and J are TRBV4-1 and TRBJ2-7; the table's D gene call, TRBD1, was not cross checked with the DNA. Counting both end residues, the CDR3 totals 15 amino acids. Germline lookup yields CDR1 MGHRA and CDR2 YSYEKL. CDR3 region: CASSQSFHRLRDSQI.

The chain has TRBV6-5 and TRBJ2-1; unclear D gene. V was trimmed by 8 bases and J by 4 bases, leaving 6 bases between them. The germline gives CDR1 MNHEY, CDR2 SVGAGI. This CDR3 comprises 11 residues. This CDR3 is CASLGYNEQFF. CDR3 nucleotides: TGTGCCAGCCTAGGTTACAATGAGCAGTTCTTC.

CDR3 sequence (DNA): TGTGCCAGCAGGTCCTTTGGATACTCCTACAATGAGCAGTTCTTC. Translation gives CASRSFGYSYNEQFF. The chain recombines TRBV28 with TRBJ2-1; D is unresolved. V dropped 6 bases and J dropped 0 bases, with 12 bases sitting between them. This CDR3 is built from 15 residues. Per the germline V gene, CDR1 is MDHEN and CDR2 is SYDVKM.

The chain recombines TRBV27 with TRBJ2-5, with D possibly TRBD2 on 5 matching bases. V was trimmed by 0 bases and J by 7 bases, leaving 9 bases between them. CDR1 and CDR2 from the germline V gene are MNHEY and SMNVEV (reference sequence). This CDR3 comprises 13 residues. This CDR3 reads CASSLSGVPTQYF. In DNA form, the CDR3 reads TGTGCCAGCAGTTTATCCGGGGTCCCGACCCAGTACTTC.

The chain combines TRBV7-2 with TRBJ1-1, with 7 nucleotides matching TRBD1. The CDR3 totals 14 residues. V was clipped by 5 bases and J by 7 bases; unmatched bases: 10. Germline CDR1 and CDR2: SGHTA and FQGNSA. CDR3 region: CASSGRQGGIEAFF. CDR3 coding DNA: TGTGCCAGCAGCGGTAGACAGGGAGGCATTGAAGCTTTCTTT. Full variable domain (remainder filled in from reference TRBV7-2 and TRBJ1-1): GAGVSQSPSNKVTEKGKDVELRCDPISGHTALYWYRQSLGQGLEFLIYFQGNSAPDKSGLPSDRFSAERTGGSVSTLTIQRTQQEDSAVYLCASSGRQGGIEAFFGQGTRLTVV.

The gene calls are TRBV28 and TRBJ2-2; D could derive from TRBD1 or TRBD2 (5 bases each). Germline-derived CDR1 and CDR2 are MDHEN and SYDVKM. The CDR3 length is 16 residues. The germline V and J ends were trimmed by 4 bases and 7 bases, with 19 bases remaining between them. CDR3: CASSSPGPARYGELFF. Written as DNA, the CDR3 is TGTGCCAGCAGTTCCCCGGGACCGGCGAGATACGGGGAGCTGTTTTTT.

The chain links TRBV19 to TRBJ1-1, with TRBD1 as a possible D gene (6 bases). Between the trimmed V and J ends, which lost 6 bases and 1 base, there was a span of 18 bases. In germline, CDR1 is LNHDA, CDR2 SQIVND (reference sequence). This CDR3 comprises 16 residues. CDR3 DNA sequence: TGTGCCAGTAGAACACCATGGGGGCGGACGAACACTGAAGCTTTCTTT. This translates into CASRTPWGRTNTEAFF. Drawing the rest from reference TRBV19 and TRBJ1-1, the complete variable domain is DGGITQSPKYLFRKEGQNVTLSCEQNLNHDAMYWYRQDPGQGLRLIYYSQIVNDFQKGDIAEGYSVSREKKESFPLTVTSAQKNPTAFYLCASRTPWGRTNTEAFFGQGTRLTVV.

The chain uses TRBV7-2 and TRBJ1-3; D gene uncertain. CDR3 length: 16 residues. Trimming cost V 1 base and J 4 bases, with 14 bases left between them. Germline lookup yields CDR1 SGHTA and CDR2 FQGNSA. DNA of the CDR3: TGTGCCAGCAGCTTAGGGCCCGAGTTGGGGGGAAACACCATATATTTT. Residues: CASSLGPELGGNTIYF.

About this clone itself: Other DNA sequences in this specimen translate into the identical CDR3. The rearrangement uses TRBV28 and TRBJ1-3; 8 positions match TRBD1. Germline values: CDR1 MDHEN, CDR2 SYDVKM. The trim removed 5 bases at V and 3 bases at J, leaving 6 bases unmatched. This CDR3 is 15 amino acids long. This chain's CDR3 is CASSLQGAGGNTIYF. The CDR3 nucleotides are TGTGCCAGCAGTCTCCAGGGGGCAGGTGGAAACACCATATATTTT.

The rearrangement uses TRBV20-1 and TRBJ2-3, with D unresolved. This CDR3 is 10 amino acids long. Germline CDR1 and CDR2: DFQATT and SNEGSKA (reference sequence). The V end was cut by 8 bases, the J end by 4 bases, with 7 bases between. The CDR3 coding sequence is TGCAGTCCGTCCCCAGATACGCAGTATTTT. Amino acid sequence: CSPSPDTQYF.

About this clone itself: The same CDR3 can be traced to other DNA sequences in this sample. This chain links TRBV5-1 with TRBJ2-7; TRBD2 matches at 11 bases. With V trimmed by 0 bases and J by 6 bases, 2 bases remained unmatched. The length of the CDR3 is 14 residues. The germline V gene has CDR1 SGHRS and CDR2 YFSETQ. DNA for the CDR3: TGCGCCAGCAGCTTGGGTACTAGCGGGAGCGAGCAGTACTTC. Protein product: CASSLGTSGSEQYF. The full variable domain, in which reference TRBV5-1 and TRBJ2-7 provide the parts outside the CDR3, is KAGVTQTPRYLIKTRGQQVTLSCSPISGHRSVSWYQQTPGQGLQFLFEYFSETQRNKGNFPGRFSGRQFSNSRSEMNVSTLELGDSALYLCASSLGTSGSEQYFGPGTRLTVT.

The V gene is TRBV7-3, the J gene TRBJ2-1, with 12 positions matching TRBD2. CDR1 is SGHTA and CDR2 is FQGTGA in the germline V gene. After removal of 5 bases from V and 10 bases from J, the junction contained 9 bases not matched to a gene. The CDR3 extends over 15 amino acids. In nucleotides, the CDR3 is TGTGCCAGCAGCCCCCGACTAGCGGGAGTGGGCGAGCAGTTCTTC. Protein: CASSPRLAGVGEQFF.

The chain joins TRBV5-1 to TRBJ2-2; 8 positions agree with TRBD2. Per the germline V gene, CDR1 is SGHRS and CDR2 is YFSETQ. Trimming removed 4 bases from V and 6 bases from J; junction bases left unmatched: 11. The CDR3 sequence is 16 residues long. The CDR3 bases are TGCGCCAGCAGCCCCCGGGGGGGGCTTAGAGCCGGGGAGCTGTTTTTT. It yields the protein CASSPRGGLRAGELFF.

This clone was seen more than once but under ten times. Other DNA sequences in the same sample also yield this CDR3. The V and J genes are TRBV7-9 and TRBJ1-3; D ambiguous. Germline CDR1 SEHNR, CDR2 FQNEAQ (reference sequence). V lost 8 bases and J lost 3, with 8 bases in between. This CDR3 is built from 12 residues. The CDR3 coding sequence is TGTGCCAGCTCCCTCGGTGGAAACACCATATATTTT. As protein: CASSLGGNTIYF.

The gene calls are TRBV5-1 and TRBJ2-1, with D maybe TRBD1 (6 bases). This CDR3 is 15 amino acids long. V lost 0 bases and J lost 4, with 11 bases in between. The V gene's germline CDR1 is SGHRS and CDR2 YFSETQ. The CDR3 region has the DNA TGCGCCAGCAGCTTGGGGGGACAAAGTTACAATGAGCAGTTCTTC. Its translation: CASSLGGQSYNEQFF.

This chain joins TRBV11-2 and TRBJ1-3, with D unresolved. The CDR3 is 13 residues long. V gave up 2 bases and J gave up 4 bases, with 6 bases separating them. Germline CDR1 and CDR2: SGHAT and FQNNGV. The CDR3 protein is CASSLFPGNTIYF. For the CDR3, the DNA is TGTGCCAGCAGCTTATTCCCCGGAAACACCATATATTTT.

The chain joins TRBV5-1 to TRBJ2-1; 11 bases fit TRBD2. CDR3 length: 18 amino acids. V trimming: 4 bases; J trimming: 1 base; junction bases outside the gene matches: 10. Germline CDR1 SGHRS, CDR2 YFSETQ. CDR3 amino acids: CASSPGTSGPGSYNEQFF. The CDR3 DNA reads as TGCGCCAGCAGCCCCGGGACTAGCGGACCCGGATCCTACAATGAGCAGTTCTTC.

This clone was detected once. The J gene is TRBJ2-7, the V gene TRBV2; a weak D match, TRBD2 (6 bases). The germline CDR1 and CDR2 sequences are SNHLY and FYNNEI. The CDR3 runs to 15 residues. Trimming shortened V by 4 bases and J by 0 bases, and 13 bases separated the two germline ends. The CDR3 reads CASSAEGETSYEQYF. The CDR3 DNA is TGTGCCAGCAGTGCGGAGGGAGAGACCTCCTACGAGCAGTACTTC. The variable domain in full, with the rest retrieved from reference TRBV2 and TRBJ2-7, is EPEVTQTPSHQVTQMGQEVILRCVPISNHLYFYWYRQILGQKVEFLVSFYNNEISEKSEIFDDQFSVERPDGSNFTLKIRSTKLEDSAMYFCASSAEGETSYEQYFGPGTRLTVT.

The gene calls are TRBV27 and TRBJ2-5; 9 positions match TRBD2. The CDR3 spans 16 residues. V was pared by 1 base and J by 3 bases, with 6 bases of the junction left unmatched. Germline V gives CDR1 MNHEY, CDR2 SMNVEV (reference sequence). The CDR3 DNA reads as TGTGCCAGCAGTTTATTAGCGGGGGAAAGAGAAGAGACCCAGTACTTC. It encodes CASSLLAGEREETQYF.

In this sample, this clone turned up once. The rearrangement links TRBV11-2 to TRBJ2-2; D perhaps matches TRBD2 (5 bases). The CDR3 runs to 15 residues. V gave up 3 bases and J gave up 4 bases, with 12 bases separating them. Germline CDR1 SGHAT, CDR2 FQNNGV. CDR3 nucleotides: TGTGCCAGCAGCTTGCTAGCTCCGGGCACCGGGGAGCTGTTTTTT. Protein product: CASSLLAPGTGELFF. The variable domain in full, completed from reference TRBV11-2 and TRBJ2-2, reads EAGVAQSPRYKIIEKRQSVAFWCNPISGHATLYWYQQILGQGPKLLIQFQNNGVVDDSQLPKDRFSAERLKGVDSTLKIQPAKLEDSAVYLCASSLLAPGTGELFFGEGSRLTVL.

The CDR3 loop reads CASSVRGGTEAFF. The CDR3 bases are TGTGCCAGCAGTGTCAGGGGTGGTACTGAAGCTTTCTTT. This chain links TRBV6-1 with TRBJ1-1; D possibly corresponds to TRBD1 (6 bases). This CDR3 spans 13 amino acids. V gave up 4 bases and J gave up 5 bases, with 11 bases separating them. CDR1 is MNHNS and CDR2 is SASEGT in the germline V gene.

The chain recombines TRBV28 with TRBJ2-3, with D tentatively TRBD2 (7 bases). The germline gives CDR1 MDHEN, CDR2 SYDVKM. With 3 bases removed from V and 0 bases from J, the gap between germline ends came to 22 bases. The CDR3 runs to 19 residues. CDR3 residues: CASSLFVGGPRGSTDTQYF. CDR3 coding DNA: TGTGCCAGCAGTTTGTTTGTGGGAGGGCCGAGGGGGAGCACAGATACGCAGTATTTT.

The rearrangement links TRBV19 to TRBJ2-5; no reliable D call. CDR1 is LNHDA and CDR2 is SQIVND in the germline V gene (reference sequence). The V end lost 5 bases, the J end lost 5 bases, and 15 bases lay between the germline ends. The CDR3 consists of 14 residues. CDR3 sequence reads: CASSLRTRVETQYF. The CDR3 DNA reads as TGTGCCAGTAGTCTAAGGACCCGGGTGGAGACCCAGTACTTC.

This clone was counted a single time. The V and J genes are TRBV6-1 and TRBJ2-5, with TRBD1 as a possible D gene (7 bases). The CDR3 covers 14 residues. V shed 4 bases and J shed 5 bases, with 14 bases lying between them. The germline gives CDR1 MNHNS, CDR2 SASEGT. The CDR3 here is CASSVSRGDETQYF. CDR3 DNA: TGTGCCAGCAGTGTTTCCAGGGGGGACGAGACCCAGTACTTC.

The V gene is TRBV6-4, the J gene TRBJ2-2, with 8 positions matching TRBD1. With V trimmed by 7 bases and J by 6 bases, 4 bases remained unmatched. Per germline, CDR1 MRHNA and CDR2 SNTAGT. This CDR3 is 13 amino acids long. The CDR3, as DNA: TGTGCCAGCAAAGGACAGGGCCCCGGGGAGCTGTTTTTT. This gives the protein CASKGQGPGELFF.

The genes are TRBV5-4 and TRBJ1-2; TRBD1 matches 11 bases. Losses at the gene ends were 3 bases for V and 2 bases for J; bases not matched to a gene: 3. CDR1 and CDR2 (germline): SGHNT, YYREEE (reference sequence). The CDR3 loop spans 15 amino acids. CDR3 coding DNA: TGTGCCAGCAGCTCCTGGACAGGGGGCAACTATGGCTACACCTTC. It is translated as CASSSWTGGNYGYTF.

J is TRBJ2-7 and V is TRBV5-5; no clear D gene. The V and J ends lost 2 bases and 5 bases respectively, with 20 bases between them. The CDR3 sequence is 16 residues long. CDR1 is SGHKS, CDR2 YYEKEE, per germline (reference sequence). For the CDR3, the DNA is TGTGCCAGCAGCTTCCAGACACCCCGGCAAAACCACGAGCAGTACTTC. Protein: CASSFQTPRQNHEQYF.

The chain joins TRBV5-1 to TRBJ2-2; TRBD2 agrees at 7 bases. The CDR3 is 19 residues long. The junction had 22 bases not matched to a gene; V was cut back by 4 bases and J by 7 bases. Looked up from germline, CDR1 is SGHRS and CDR2 is YFSETQ. The CDR3 DNA follows: TGCGCCAGCAGCCCGGGGGGTTGGCGGGGACCCGGGCGAGGCGGGGAGCTGTTTTTT. Translation gives CASSPGGWRGPGRGGELFF.

The rearrangement uses TRBV5-7 and TRBJ2-1; TRBD2 matches 11 bases. TRBV5-7 is an ORF for which the function is uncertain. The J segment lost 6 bases and the V segment lost 0 bases, leaving 2 bases of the junction unmatched. There are 15 residues in the CDR3. CDR3 amino acids: CASSLGLAGSNEQFF. Here the CDR3 DNA reads TGTGCCAGCAGCTTGGGACTAGCGGGATCCAATGAGCAGTTCTTC.

J is TRBJ2-1 and V is TRBV5-1, with a weak D call TRBD1 (5 bases). V dropped 4 bases and J dropped 9 bases, with 11 bases sitting between them. The CDR3 is 12 residues long. The germline CDR1 and CDR2 sequences are SGHRS and YFSETQ. The DNA of the CDR3 is TGCGCCAGCAGCCACCAGGGAAGTGAGCAGTTCTTC. Translated, it gives CASSHQGSEQFF.